Sequencing of this TCR beta chain was carried out in a study of CD8+CD57+ T cells in acquired aplastic anemia. Turning to the study itself: CD4+ and CD8+ cells, once sorted, gave DNA averaging roughly 3.2 ug.

V shed 1 base and J shed 1 base, with 11 bases lying between them. Germline loops: CDR1 LNHDA, CDR2 SQIVND (reference sequence). CDR3 size: 16 residues. Individuals selected for sequencing had exhibited CD8+CD57+ cell expansion on flow cytometry. Among the patients, all had severe acquired aplastic anemia. Patients were untreated when blood was sampled. Genomic DNA served as template for TCR beta VDJ and CDR3 profiling. Using its own MiXCR run on the reads, TCRdb lists one record per CDR3 protein. The data show 210,000 or so distinct CDR3 sequences, around 49% seen once. Remarks on this clonotype: A much larger clone sits a single nucleotide away, making a read error possible.

The V and J genes are TRBV19 and TRBJ2-1; D is possibly TRBD2 (5 bases). Sequencing was carried out using sorted CD4+, CD8+, or CD8+CD57+ T cells (not recorded which) from PBMCs. This clonotype originated in a human donor with aplastic anemia. The chain's CDR3 is CASSIVPGSSYNEQFF. The CDR3 nucleotides read TGTGCCAGTAGTATAGTCCCGGGGAGTTCCTACAATGAGCAGTTCTTC.